The sequence of this T cell receptor (beta chain) was determined in a study of T cell responses to AZD1222 COVID-19 vaccine. Germline loops: CDR1 KGHDR, CDR2 SFDVKD. V was cut by 3 bases and J by 11 bases, with 16 bases left in between. The CDR3 is 13 residues long. The repertoire was sequenced with immunoSEQ multiplex PCR; TCRdb's copy has only in-frame clones and lacks some. The data contain some 150,000 clones, 70% to 90% of them singletons. This chain joins TRBV24-1 and TRBJ2-7; tentatively, D is TRBD1 or TRBD2 (6 bases each). The sequenced sample was peripheral blood, obtained 28 days after the second dose of the MenACWY control vaccine. This clonotype was sampled from an adult who received the MenACWY meningococcal vaccine as a control. DNA for the CDR3: TGTGCCACCAGTGATGTAGGGGGGCCCTTCAAGTACTTC. It is translated as CATSDVGGPFKYF.